What follows are 8 T cell receptor beta chains derived from one specimen sequenced in a study of T cell responses to AZD1222 COVID-19 vaccine. Some clones are missing from TCRdb's copy, which holds only in-frame ones; the method was immunoSEQ multiplex PCR. Here the sample spans 100,000 to 150,000 clones, 90% being singletons. The material sequenced was peripheral blood, taken on day 0 of AZD1222 vaccination. The receptors come from an adult in good health.

The chain uses TRBV5-4 and TRBJ1-4, with D hard to call. The V and J ends lost 0 bases and 8 bases respectively, with 14 bases between them. This CDR3 has 15 residues. Germline V CDR1 and CDR2: SGHNT, YYREEE (reference sequence). This chain's CDR3 is CASSLADSRGEKLFF. The CDR3 bases are TGTGCCAGCAGCTTGGCGGACTCTAGAGGGGAAAAACTGTTTTTT. Based on the CDR3 plus reference TRBV5-4 and TRBJ1-4, the full variable domain is ETGVTQSPTHLIKTRGQQVTLRCSSQSGHNTVSWYQQALGQGPQFIFQYYREEENGRGNFPPRFSGLQFPNYSSELNVNALELDDSALYLCASSLADSRGEKLFFGSGTQLSVL.

This chain connects TRBV6-5 to TRBJ1-1, with a tentative D call TRBD1 (6 bases). Trimming cost V 6 bases and J 1 base, with 12 bases left between them. Per germline, CDR1 MNHEY and CDR2 SVGAGI. The CDR3 is 14 amino acids. The CDR3 loop is CASSPGAWNTEAFF. The CDR3 coding sequence is TGTGCCAGCAGCCCGGGGGCTTGGAACACTGAAGCTTTCTTT.

The chain recombines TRBV7-9 with TRBJ2-1; unclear D gene. The CDR3 contains 14 residues. The germline V and J ends were trimmed by 0 bases and 2 bases, with 5 bases remaining between them. CDR1 SEHNR and CDR2 FQNEAQ come from the germline V gene (reference sequence). The CDR3, as DNA: TGTGCCAGCAGCTTAGCGGGAACCTACAATGAGCAGTTCTTC. It encodes CASSLAGTYNEQFF.

J is TRBJ2-7 and V is TRBV7-9, with D possibly being TRBD2 (5 bases). CDR1 and CDR2 (germline): SEHNR, FQNEAQ (reference sequence). V lost 1 base and J 7 bases, leaving 14 bases between the germline ends. The CDR3 is 14 residues long. CDR3 bases: TGTGCCAGCAGCTTAGACGGCCGGAGGTGGGAGCAGTACTTC. Amino acids: CASSLDGRRWEQYF.

V usage is TRBV28 and J usage is TRBJ1-3; D is possibly TRBD1 (6 bases). V was clipped by 3 bases and J by 2 bases, with 11 bases between them. The CDR3 runs to 15 residues. CDR1 is MDHEN, CDR2 SYDVKM, per germline. The CDR3 loop is CASSLRGIAGNTIYF. The CDR3 coding sequence is TGTGCCAGCAGTTTGAGGGGGATAGCTGGAAACACCATATATTTT. Combining the CDR3 with reference TRBV28 and TRBJ1-3 gives the whole variable domain DVKVTQSSRYLVKRTGEKVFLECVQDMDHENMFWYRQDPGLGLRLIYFSYDVKMKEKGDIPEGYSVSREKKERFSLILESASTNQTSMYLCASSLRGIAGNTIYFGEGSWLTVV.

The V call is TRBV5-8, the J call TRBJ2-1, with 7 bases fitting TRBD2. CDR1 is SGHTS, CDR2 YDEGEE, per germline. V was pared by 2 bases and J by 0 bases, with 5 bases of the junction left unmatched. The CDR3 consists of 16 residues. In DNA, the CDR3 is TGTGCCAGCAGCTTCAGGGTAGCGGGCTCCTACAATGAGCAGTTCTTC. This translates into CASSFRVAGSYNEQFF.

The chain recombines TRBV6-4 with TRBJ1-5, with 8 bases matching TRBD1. J gave up 4 bases and V 0 bases, and 11 bases lay outside the gene matches. CDR1 is MRHNA, CDR2 SNTAGT, per germline. The CDR3 is 18 residues long. The CDR3 DNA is TGTGCCAGCAGTGACTCGCAGGACAGGGTGGATTCTAATCAGCCCCAGCATTTT. Translating it yields CASSDSQDRVDSNQPQHF.

The J gene is TRBJ1-3, the V gene TRBV6-6, with a possible D match to TRBD1 (5 bases). Between the trimmed V and J ends, which lost 7 bases and 0 bases, there was a span of 13 bases. Per the germline V gene, CDR1 is MNHNY and CDR2 is SVGAGI (reference sequence). The CDR3 has 15 residues. The CDR3 nucleotides read TGTGCCAGCACACGGGACGTCAGCTCTGGAAACACCATATATTTT. Translating it yields CASTRDVSSGNTIYF.